The 21 T cell receptor beta chains given below trace back to one sample, sequenced in a study of CD8 T cells in ankylosing spondylitis. TCRdb reprocessed the 5' RACE reads via MiXCR and lists one record per CDR3 protein. The table shows around 230,000 distinct CDR3 sequences, with 8% to 9% occurring only once. The material sequenced was blood, either unsorted or a sorted T cell fraction (not recorded which). Receptor source: a female donor with ankylosing spondylitis or in good health (not recorded which).

This clonotype was picked up a small number of times. This rearrangement joins TRBV7-2 to TRBJ2-2; 16 bases match TRBD2. After removal of 0 bases from V and 3 bases from J, the junction contained 7 bases not matched to a gene. CDR1 SGHTA and CDR2 FQGNSA come from the germline V gene. The CDR3 is 20 residues long. The CDR3 here is CASSLALGTSGRAYTGELFF. DNA for the CDR3: TGTGCCAGCAGCTTAGCGCTCGGGACTAGCGGGAGGGCGTACACCGGGGAGCTGTTTTTT.

This clonotype was seen at least ten times. V is TRBV12-3 or TRBV12-4 and J is TRBJ2-1, with TRBD2 matching 11 bases. Trimming took 6 bases from V and 3 from J; bases not matched to a gene: 4. CDR3 length: 15 amino acids. CDR3 protein: CASSPGLADYNEQFF. In DNA form, the CDR3 reads TGTGCCAGCAGCCCGGGACTAGCGGACTACAATGAGCAGTTCTTC.

This clonotype was counted many times. The rearrangement links TRBV4-3 to TRBJ2-7, with 9 bases matching TRBD1. V lost 3 bases and J lost 5; bases outside the gene matches: 2. The CDR3 length is 13 residues. Germline V lookup: CDR1 LGHNA, CDR2 YSLEER. The CDR3 loop is CASSQGQGHEQYF. In DNA form, the CDR3 reads TGCGCCAGCAGCCAGGGACAGGGCCACGAGCAGTACTTC.

Regarding this clonotype: The conserved phenylalanine or tryptophan is not found at the CDR3 terminus, so this likely reflects a read error. The chain is built from TRBV19 and TRBJ1-2; D is possibly TRBD1 (5 bases). This CDR3 contains 14 residues. CDR1 is LNHDA, CDR2 SQIVND, per germline (reference sequence). Trimming removed 7 bases at V and 8 bases at J, with 20 bases between. CDR3 DNA: TGTGCCAGTACGACGACTTCCGGGGCAGGGGGCTACACCTCC. Protein product: CASTTTSGAGGYTS.

Many counts were recorded for this clonotype. The chain's CDR3 is CASSRGGLNTEAFF. In DNA, the CDR3 is TGCGCCAGCAGCCGAGGGGGCCTGAACACTGAAGCTTTCTTT. The chain uses TRBV4-1 and TRBJ1-1; 7 positions agree with TRBD1. The germline V gene encodes CDR1 MGHRA and CDR2 YSYEKL. Trimming at V came to 4 bases and at J to 0 bases, leaving 2 bases not matched to a gene. The CDR3 spans 14 residues.

This clonotype was seen repeatedly, ten times or more. The CDR3 bases are TGTGCCAGCAGTTTAAAGGCACCAGGGTCCTCCTACGAGCAGTACTTC. It yields the protein CASSLKAPGSSYEQYF. The gene calls are TRBV27 and TRBJ2-7; perhaps TRBD1 as D (5 bases). This CDR3 is built from 16 residues. V gave up 2 bases and J gave up 0 bases, with 14 bases separating them. Per germline, CDR1 MNHEY and CDR2 SMNVEV (reference sequence).

This clonotype was seen repeatedly, ten times or more. The CDR3 DNA reads TGCGCCAGCAGCTGGGGGGGAAGCAGGGGTGAGCAGTTCTTC. Protein sequence: CASSWGGSRGEQFF. The J gene is TRBJ2-1, the V gene TRBV5-1; a possible D gene is TRBD2 (7 bases). The CDR3 runs to 14 residues. Germline CDR1 SGHRS, CDR2 YFSETQ. V lost 3 bases and J lost 9, with 16 bases in between.

This clonotype was seen many times. The chain uses TRBV5-1 and TRBJ2-1, with TRBD2 matching over 10 bases. Germline assignment: CDR1 SGHRS and CDR2 YFSETQ. CDR3 length: 17 amino acids. V lost 1 base, J lost 5 bases, and 9 bases stayed unmatched. The CDR3 DNA follows: TGCGCCAGCAGCTTGAGGGCTAGCGGGAGTATAGACAATGAGCAGTTCTTC. Its protein is CASSLRASGSIDNEQFF.

V gene TRBV7-2 combines with J gene TRBJ2-2; D not certain. Deletions cut 2 bases from V and 2 bases from J, with 3 bases between. Germline V CDR1 and CDR2: SGHTA, FQGNSA. The CDR3 is made up of 13 amino acids. The CDR3 sequence: CTSSLLNTGELFF. The CDR3 region has the DNA TGTACCAGCAGCTTACTAAACACCGGGGAGCTGTTTTTT.

This clonotype was observed many times. The J gene is TRBJ2-5, the V gene TRBV12-3 or TRBV12-4, with 8 nucleotides matching TRBD2. This CDR3 comprises 14 residues. Trimming at V came to 5 bases and at J to 5 bases, leaving 7 bases not matched to a gene. This CDR3 is CASSGGLVGETQYF. CDR3 sequence (DNA): TGTGCCAGCAGTGGGGGACTAGTGGGGGAGACCCAGTACTTC.

This clonotype was counted ten times or more. The gene calls are TRBV29-1 and TRBJ2-1; TRBD1 matches 12 bases. The CDR3 has 14 residues. Losses at the gene ends were 6 bases for V and 7 bases for J; bases not matched to a gene: 7. The germline CDR1 and CDR2 sequences are SQVTM and ANQGSEA. Here the CDR3 DNA reads TGCAGCGTGAGAGGGACAGGGGGCTTGAATGAGCAGTTCTTC. It is translated as CSVRGTGGLNEQFF.

The chain joins TRBV7-9 to TRBJ2-3, with 7 bases identical to TRBD2. Germline V gene sequence: CDR1 SEHNR, CDR2 FQNEAQ (reference sequence). V dropped 2 bases and J dropped 4; count of bases not matched to a gene: 6. The CDR3 is 15 amino acids. The CDR3 reads CASSLSGGSSDTQYF. The DNA for the CDR3 is TGTGCCAGCAGCTTATCTGGCGGGAGTTCAGATACGCAGTATTTT.

This clonotype appeared many times. The rearrangement links TRBV6-5 to TRBJ2-3; no firm D call. V shed 7 bases and J shed 5 bases, with 4 bases lying between them. The CDR3 loop spans 10 amino acids. The germline V gene encodes CDR1 MNHEY and CDR2 SVGAGI. The CDR3 DNA sequence: TGTGCCAGCACAGGAGATACGCAGTATTTT. Protein: CASTGDTQYF.

This clonotype came up many times. V and J are TRBV29-1 and TRBJ1-1; D is possibly TRBD1 (6 bases). Trimming took 4 bases from V and 3 from J, leaving 18 bases between them. CDR1 and CDR2 from the germline V gene are SQVTM and ANQGSEA. The CDR3 is 15 amino acids. The CDR3 reads CSVGLAGVRYTEAFF. DNA for the CDR3: TGCAGCGTTGGGTTGGCAGGGGTAAGATACACTGAAGCTTTCTTT.

This clonotype was picked up many times. This chain uses TRBV12-3 or TRBV12-4 with TRBJ1-1, with 8 bases identical to TRBD1. The CDR3 spans 14 residues. The trim removed 7 bases at V and 1 base at J, leaving 5 bases unmatched. CDR3 in amino acids: CASMPGQANTEAFF. The DNA of the CDR3 is TGTGCCAGCATGCCGGGACAGGCGAACACTGAAGCTTTCTTT.

This clonotype was counted at least ten times. The chain carries TRBV5-1 and TRBJ2-2; no definite D call. The germline gives CDR1 SGHRS, CDR2 YFSETQ. Trimming pared 4 bases from V and 6 bases from J, leaving 10 bases between. The CDR3 has 13 residues. The CDR3 reads CASSTELSGELFF. For the CDR3, the DNA is TGCGCCAGCAGCACAGAGTTGTCCGGGGAGCTGTTTTTT. The full variable domain, with the rest looked up from reference TRBV5-1 and TRBJ2-2, is KAGVTQTPRYLIKTRGQQVTLSCSPISGHRSVSWYQQTPGQGLQFLFEYFSETQRNKGNFPGRFSGRQFSNSRSEMNVSTLELGDSALYLCASSTELSGELFFGEGSRLTVL.

This clonotype was seen repeatedly, ten times or more. The rearrangement links TRBV12-3 or TRBV12-4 to TRBJ1-5; no reliable D call. This CDR3 region has 15 residues. Trimming pared 6 bases from V and 2 bases from J, leaving 14 bases between. The CDR3 spells CASRVIGVGNQPQHF. The CDR3 DNA sequence: TGTGCCAGCAGGGTGATTGGGGTGGGCAATCAGCCCCAGCATTTT.

This clonotype was recorded at least ten times. This chain uses TRBV3-1 with TRBJ2-3; 13 bases align to TRBD2. J was trimmed by 2 bases and V by 7 bases; bases with no gene match: 9. The CDR3 is made up of 17 amino acids. Germline-derived CDR1 and CDR2 are LGHDT and YNNKEL (reference sequence). The CDR3: CASTRTSGGPYTDTQYF. CDR3 in DNA: TGTGCCAGCACCCGGACTAGCGGGGGACCTTACACAGATACGCAGTATTTT.

The table lists this clonotype with many counts. J is TRBJ2-1 and V is TRBV15; 7 bases are shared with TRBD1. With 3 bases clipped from V and 8 bases from J, the junction kept 7 bases outside the gene matches. CDR3 size: 14 residues. Germline lookup yields CDR1 LNHNV and CDR2 YYDKDF (reference sequence). The CDR3 DNA reads as TGTGCCACCAGCAGCGAGGTAGGGGGCGATGAGCAGTTCTTC. It yields the protein CATSSEVGGDEQFF.

CDR3: CASSCRGLAGPYNEQFF. In nucleotides, the CDR3 is TGTGCCAGCAGTTGCCGCGGACTAGCGGGTCCCTACAATGAGCAGTTCTTC. The rearrangement joins TRBV6-5 to TRBJ2-1; 11 nucleotides agree with TRBD2. Germline-derived CDR1 and CDR2 are MNHEY and SVGAGI. The CDR3 sequence is 17 residues long. V trimming: 4 bases; J trimming: 2 bases; junction bases outside the gene matches: 7.

This clonotype was counted once. Mismatch with germline at one junction end may stem from a read error. The V call is TRBV6-1, the J call TRBJ2-3; 7 bases are a match to TRBD1. Germline loops: CDR1 MNHNS, CDR2 SASEGT. The CDR3 loop spans 15 amino acids. The CDR3 nucleotides are TGTGTCAGCGCGAGGGGGACAGCCTTAACGGATACGCAGTATTTT. This codes for CVSARGTALTDTQYF.